This T cell receptor (beta chain) was found in a study of blood T cell repertoires in COVID-19 (dated by TCRdb to about 2020). Study-wide context: Collaborator samples came from the United States, Italy and Spain and covered acute and convalescent phases of COVID-19. The material from the prospective study consisted of cDNA or gDNA derived from T cells, B-cell-depleted T cells, or PBMCs. The dataset comprised deeply sampled blood TCRbeta repertoires from subjects exposed to, actively infected with, or recovered from COVID-19. The repertoires were made available in a free public database intended to serve as a resource for research on the immune response to SARS-CoV-2. The samples were drawn from the first 160 participants of the ongoing ImmuneRACE study and from 950 to 1,500 subjects provided by 6 global collaborators. The sample metadata nearly always contained a de-identified subject ID, COVID-19 status, age in years and sex. Where available, HLA class I and class II types were obtained from metadata supplied by the sample provider rather than from assay-based typing. Overall results and qualifications from the work: Clinical and demographic metadata were provided uncurated, with the amount varying by source and participant.

Participants in the prospective study were enrolled through a virtual design, were aged roughly 18 to 100 years, and lived in approximately 25 United States geographic areas. In the prospective study, participants were assigned to cohorts based on the clinical history participants reported in a screening survey and a study questionnaire. Each participant in the prospective study had whole blood, serum and a nasopharyngeal or oropharyngeal swab collected by mobile phlebotomists. Participants in the prospective study had the option to provide additional blood draws and questionnaires over an approximately two-month period. Before DNA extraction, prospective study blood samples were shipped either frozen or at room temperature. TCRbeta CDR3 regions were amplified from genomic DNA using the immunoSEQ Assay, a bias-controlled multiplex PCR. The study's processing was this. The number of nucleated cells in each sample was estimated by amplification of reference gene primers within the assay. To quantify the absolute abundance of each unique TCRbeta CDR3 rearrangement, sequence reads were collapsed and filtered. For each sample, productive Simpson clonality was calculated as the square root of Simpson's diversity index over productive rearrangements. TCRdb retrieved this table from immuneACCESS and kept in-frame rearrangements only. Not all clones are present; in checked studies, unresolved V genes account for under half, and no reason is known for the remainder. That table furnishes V, J and clone size, whereas the DNA furnished D and trimming. The sample table holds 310,000 or so clones, of which 90% were seen once. Roughly 1.5% of the sample lies in the top ten.

Counted from cysteine to phenylalanine, this CDR3 has 15 amino acids. The CDR3 DNA has 45 bases and is translated from base 1. Trimming takes 5 bases off V and 5 bases off J; junction bases not matched to a gene: 9. As encoded in the germline V gene, CDR1 is MDHEN while CDR2 is SYDVKM. A note on this clone: The antigen it binds to is not known. No much larger clonotype is one base removed from it; base qualities were not supplied.

This sequence uses TRBV28 and TRBJ2-7, and 10 junction bases match TRBD2. This sequence was found in a woman aged 18 to 35 with acute COVID-19. Material: PBMCs or T cells enriched from blood (not recorded which). The bases are TGTGCCAGCAGTATCAGCGGGAGGGCCCACGACGAGCAGTACTTC. It specifies CASSISGRAHDEQYF.